This T cell receptor beta chain was obtained from a study of response to subunit inactivated influenza vaccine. TCRdb re-called the RT-PCR reads with MiXCR, one entry per CDR3 protein. The sample has roughly 550,000 distinct CDR3 sequences; around 25% are singletons. Overall study findings and caveats: It was suggested by the authors that few new T cells are recruited by each seasonal influenza vaccination.

A note on this clonotype: Its target is not known.

Trimming stripped 0 bases from V and 3 bases from J, with 18 bases between. This CDR3 has 17 amino acids. From germline, CDR1 is ENHRY and CDR2 SYGVKD. The sample was also reused in another study, on T cells expressing NK-cell markers. That study reports: Synthesis of TCR beta cDNA relied on 5'RACE template switching carrying UMIs. The TCR beta repertoires originated in sorted CD3+CD56+NKG2C+, CD3+CD56+NKG2C- and CD3+CD56-NKG2C+ T cells. The contribution of dominant NKG2C+ clonotypes to CD8+ T cells in a handful of donors was roughly 1.0-7.0%. HCMV specificity was not established for the expanded NKG2C+ T cell clones.

The sequenced sample was CD4+ T cells sorted from PBMCs, obtained less than 13 days after vaccination. This chain joins TRBV10-3 and TRBJ2-7; D possibly matches TRBD1 or TRBD2 (6 bases each). The sequence derives from a man in his fifties who received an inactivated influenza vaccine. The CDR3 protein is CAISESKGGVSGYEQYF. CDR3 coding DNA: TGTGCCATCAGTGAGTCGAAGGGGGGTGTTTCGGGCTACGAGCAGTACTTC.